Listed below are T cell receptor beta chains from one sample, sequenced in a study of low-dose radiotherapy and immunotherapy resistance in tumors. One entry per CDR3 protein, called by TCRdb with MiXCR from the reads. The sample holds roughly 100,000 distinct CDR3 sequences, 20% to 25% seen once. This specimen was PBMCs, taken after low-dose radiotherapy plus immunotherapy. These receptors all come from a female donor with ovarian cancer. The CDR3 runs from the conserved cysteine through the conserved F or W. The size entry is marked missing in some rows and otherwise reads once, few, many or a size class.

abundance: .; v_gene: TRBV30; CDR3aa: CAWSGGQGIGELFF
abundance: .; v_gene: TRBV5-1; CDR3aa: CASSLAEGNEQYF
abundance: many; v_gene: TRBV6-2/TRBV6-3; CDR3aa: CASSPRSLAGNYNEQFF
abundance: many; v_gene: TRBV5-1; CDR3aa: CASSLPRLAGPISSYNEQFF
abundance: many; v_gene: TRBV19; CDR3aa: CASSPRLGVHEQYF
abundance: once; v_gene: TRBV6-2/TRBV6-3; CDR3aa: CASSYDVREQYF
abundance: many; v_gene: TRBV11-2; CDR3aa: CASRAGGRDEQFF
abundance: many; v_gene: TRBV29-1; CDR3aa: CSAGTANSRAYGYTF
abundance: many; v_gene: TRBV3-1; CDR3aa: CASSQEGSGGDQETQYF
abundance: many; v_gene: TRBV7-8; CDR3aa: CASSPQGGRSQPQHF
abundance: many; v_gene: TRBV6-6; CDR3aa: CASSYPAGTEAYEQYF
abundance: many; v_gene: TRBV20-1; CDR3aa: CSATTGVGYTF
abundance: many; v_gene: TRBV30; CDR3aa: CAWSADRGHGYTF
abundance: many; v_gene: TRBV5-1; CDR3aa: CASSVLGQVHRNEQFF
abundance: many; v_gene: TRBV7-9; CDR3aa: CASSSPGQSSYNSPLHF
abundance: many; v_gene: TRBV4-1; CDR3aa: CASSQDRFSGFYEQYF
abundance: .; v_gene: TRBV4-3; CDR3aa: CASSQDVGLAGGLDTQYF
abundance: many; v_gene: TRBV28; CDR3aa: CASNPQGNTGELFF
abundance: .; v_gene: TRBV7-9; CDR3aa: CASSQSRLRQFF
abundance: .; v_gene: TRBV5-1; CDR3aa: CASSLPGGPRNEQFF
abundance: many; v_gene: TRBV6-6; CDR3aa: CASRPSGREAYEQYF
abundance: medium-sized; v_gene: TRBV13; CDR3aa: CASSPGDRVTGELFF
abundance: many; v_gene: TRBV9; CDR3aa: CASSPLGGLAKNIQYF
abundance: many; v_gene: TRBV6-2/TRBV6-3; CDR3aa: CASNSRTSGGNEQFF
abundance: many; v_gene: TRBV6-6; CDR3aa: CASSEEQGAPYSPLHF
abundance: many; v_gene: TRBV7-2; CDR3aa: CASSLTNWEQFF
abundance: many; v_gene: TRBV6-2/TRBV6-3; CDR3aa: CASSYSGLAGWAEQFF
abundance: few; v_gene: TRBV5-1; CDR3aa: CASSLGTPSTDTQYF
abundance: few; v_gene: TRBV9; CDR3aa: CASSAQQGTNSPLHF
abundance: many; v_gene: TRBV20-1; CDR3aa: CSARQGTGEETQYF
abundance: .; v_gene: TRBV19; CDR3aa: CASSSPLGAIYNEQFF
abundance: few; v_gene: TRBV28; CDR3aa: CASFDRGRATEAFF
abundance: .; v_gene: TRBV5-1; CDR3aa: CASSPNRGRTEAFF
abundance: many; v_gene: TRBV18; CDR3aa: CASSYLAGVTDTQYF
abundance: few; v_gene: TRBV7-3; CDR3aa: CASSLIGSTDTQYF
abundance: .; v_gene: TRBV6-1; CDR3aa: CASSYGISNTGELFF
abundance: many; v_gene: TRBV7-9; CDR3aa: CASSPEGATTDTQYF
abundance: many; v_gene: TRBV7-9; CDR3aa: CASSFLRLAGGNEQFF
abundance: many; v_gene: TRBV19; CDR3aa: CASSTGTSSPLHF
abundance: .; v_gene: TRBV6-2/TRBV6-3; CDR3aa: CASKAGGDNEQFF
abundance: many; v_gene: TRBV13; CDR3aa: CASSERRGGLTGELFF
abundance: .; v_gene: TRBV18; CDR3aa: CASSQDTGRINQPQHF
abundance: .; v_gene: TRBV5-4; CDR3aa: CASSSDRGPYNEQFF
abundance: once; v_gene: TRBV14; CDR3aa: CASSRSYYNEQFF
abundance: many; v_gene: TRBV15; CDR3aa: CATSRLGNDSPLHF